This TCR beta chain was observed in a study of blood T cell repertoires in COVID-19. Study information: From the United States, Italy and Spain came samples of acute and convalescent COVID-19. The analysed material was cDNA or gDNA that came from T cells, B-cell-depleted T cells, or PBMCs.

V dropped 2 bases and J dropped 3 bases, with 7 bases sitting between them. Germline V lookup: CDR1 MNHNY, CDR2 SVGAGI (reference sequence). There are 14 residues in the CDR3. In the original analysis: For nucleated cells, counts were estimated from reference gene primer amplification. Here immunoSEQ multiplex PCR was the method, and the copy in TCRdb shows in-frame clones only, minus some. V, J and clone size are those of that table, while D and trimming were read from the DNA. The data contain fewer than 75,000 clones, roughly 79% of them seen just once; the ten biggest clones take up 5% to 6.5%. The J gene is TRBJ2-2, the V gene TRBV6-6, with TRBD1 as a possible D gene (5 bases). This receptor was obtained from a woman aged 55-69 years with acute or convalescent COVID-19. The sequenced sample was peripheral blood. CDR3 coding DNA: TGTGCCAGCAGTTACCAGGGTTACACCGGGGAGCTGTTTTTT. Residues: CASSYQGYTGELFF.